This TCR beta chain emerged from a study of sequential checkpoint blockade in melanoma. About the research overall: Each arm's sequence ended with maintenance nivolumab.

Libraries were prepared by immunoSEQ multiplex PCR; TCRdb keeps only in-frame clonotypes and omits some of them. The repertoire has fewer than 45,000 clones, 86% of them found once; the top ten carry around 12%. Treatment indicated: randomized to nivolumab then ipilimumab (arm A) or the reverse (arm B). No patient had prior DNA-damaging chemotherapy. PBMC sorting kept live CD3+CD8+ cells without CD19 or CD56. V was clipped by 5 bases and J by 0 bases; unmatched bases: 8. CDR1 and CDR2 from the germline V gene are SGHVS and FNYEAQ. This CDR3 contains 17 residues. The clonotype originates from a human donor with melanoma. V usage is TRBV7-6 and J usage is TRBJ1-5; 9 nucleotides line up with TRBD1. The sample was CD8+ T cells sorted from blood (inferred from file names), taken from a patient given nivolumab and ipilimumab in sequence. CDR3 DNA sequence: TGTGCCAGCAGCCCCGGGACAGGGTCCCATAGCAATCAGCCCCAGCATTTT. Translation gives CASSPGTGSHSNQPQHF.